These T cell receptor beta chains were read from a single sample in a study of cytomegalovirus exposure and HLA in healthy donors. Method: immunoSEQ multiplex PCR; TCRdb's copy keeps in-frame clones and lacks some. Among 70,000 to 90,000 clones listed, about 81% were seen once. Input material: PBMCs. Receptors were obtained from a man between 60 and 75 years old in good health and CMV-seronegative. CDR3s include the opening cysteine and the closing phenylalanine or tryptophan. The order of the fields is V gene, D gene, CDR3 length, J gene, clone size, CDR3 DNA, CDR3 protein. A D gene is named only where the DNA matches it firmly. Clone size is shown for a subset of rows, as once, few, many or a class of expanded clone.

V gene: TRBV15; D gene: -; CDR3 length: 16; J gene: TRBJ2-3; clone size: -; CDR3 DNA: TGTGCCACCAGCAGAGATCCCGCGGGGGCAACAGATACGCAGTATTTT; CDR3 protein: CATSRDPAGATDTQYF
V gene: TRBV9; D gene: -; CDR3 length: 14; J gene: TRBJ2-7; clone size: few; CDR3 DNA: TGTGCCAGCAGCCCGGACTATAGCTCCTACGAGCAGTACTTC; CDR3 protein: CASSPDYSSYEQYF
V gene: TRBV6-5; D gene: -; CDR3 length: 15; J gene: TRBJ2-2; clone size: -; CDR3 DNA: TGTGCCAGCAGTTACTCGCGGGTGCCCACCGGGGAGCTGTTTTTT; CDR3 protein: CASSYSRVPTGELFF
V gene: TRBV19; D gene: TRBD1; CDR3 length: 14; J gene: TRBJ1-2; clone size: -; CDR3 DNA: TGTGCCAGTAGTATTCGGACAGGGGGTCGTGGCTACACCTTC; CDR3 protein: CASSIRTGGRGYTF
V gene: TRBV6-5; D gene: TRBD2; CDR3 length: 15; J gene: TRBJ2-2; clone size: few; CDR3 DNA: TGTGCCAGCAGTTACGGTGGGGGGGAGAACGGGGAGCTGTTTTTT; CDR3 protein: CASSYGGGENGELFF
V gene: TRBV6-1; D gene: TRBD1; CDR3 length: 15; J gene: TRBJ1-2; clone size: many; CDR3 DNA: TGTGCCAGCAGCGACCGGACAGGGTGGTACTATGGCTACACCTTC; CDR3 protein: CASSDRTGWYYGYTF
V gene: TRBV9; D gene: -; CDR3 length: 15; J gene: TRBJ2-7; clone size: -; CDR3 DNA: TGTGCCAGCCCCAATGGTGGGCTAGCGACCTACGAGCAGTACTTC; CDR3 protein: CASPNGGLATYEQYF
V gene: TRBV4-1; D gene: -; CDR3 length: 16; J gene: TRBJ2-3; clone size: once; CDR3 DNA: TGCGCCAGCAGCCAAGATAGCGGCCCGGGCACAGATACGCAGTATTTT; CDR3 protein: CASSQDSGPGTDTQYF
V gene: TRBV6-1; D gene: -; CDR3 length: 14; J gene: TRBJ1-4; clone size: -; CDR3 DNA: TGTGCCAGCAGCGAAGGGACTTCTTTAGTAAAACTGTTTTTT; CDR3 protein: CASSEGTSLVKLFF
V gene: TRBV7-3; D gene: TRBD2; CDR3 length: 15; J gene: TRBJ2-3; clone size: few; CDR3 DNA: TGTGCCAGCAGCCCACGCGGGGGGGAGACAGATACGCAGTATTTT; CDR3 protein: CASSPRGGETDTQYF
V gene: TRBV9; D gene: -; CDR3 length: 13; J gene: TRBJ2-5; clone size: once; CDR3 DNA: TGTGCCAGCAGCGCGGAGGGGTGGGAGACCCAGTACTTC; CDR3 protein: CASSAEGWETQYF